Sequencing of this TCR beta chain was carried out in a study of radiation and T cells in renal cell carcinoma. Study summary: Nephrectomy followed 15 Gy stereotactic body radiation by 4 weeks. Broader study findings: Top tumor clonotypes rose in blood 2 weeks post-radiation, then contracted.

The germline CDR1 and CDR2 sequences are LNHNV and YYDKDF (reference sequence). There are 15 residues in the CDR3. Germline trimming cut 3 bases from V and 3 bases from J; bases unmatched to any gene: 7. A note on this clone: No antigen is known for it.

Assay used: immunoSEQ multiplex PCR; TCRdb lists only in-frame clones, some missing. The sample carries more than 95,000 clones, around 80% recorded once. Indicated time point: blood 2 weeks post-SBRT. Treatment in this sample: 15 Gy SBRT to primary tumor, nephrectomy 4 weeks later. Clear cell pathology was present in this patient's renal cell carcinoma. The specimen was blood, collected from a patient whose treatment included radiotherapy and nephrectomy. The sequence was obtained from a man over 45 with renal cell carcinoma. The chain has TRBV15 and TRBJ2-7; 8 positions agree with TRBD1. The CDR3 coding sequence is TGTGCCACCAGCAGGTCCGGGACAGGACTCTACGAGCAGTACTTC. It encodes CATSRSGTGLYEQYF.